These 32 T cell receptor beta chains came from one sample sequenced in a study of T cell repertoires in cytomegalovirus infection. TCRdb analysed the reads with MiXCR anew, one entry per CDR3 protein. The data hold roughly 990,000 distinct CDR3 sequences, with 30% to 40% observed a single time. What these receptors recognize is not known. This material consisted of cultured CD8+ T cells from PBMCs, taken from culture after CMV antigen stimulation. Receptors were obtained from a human donor in good health (CMV status not recorded). Some clones in this sample may be carry-over from other donors' samples.

This clonotype has just one count. The chain combines TRBV29-1 with TRBJ1-5, with TRBD1 matching 10 bases. The ends lost 6 bases at V and 2 bases at J; junction bases unmatched: 4. CDR3 size: 14 residues. Germline assignment: CDR1 SQVTM and CDR2 ANQGSEA. CDR3 sequence reads: CSVTGQGGNQPQHF. CDR3 DNA sequence: TGCAGCGTAACCGGACAGGGGGGCAATCAGCCCCAGCATTTT.

Notes on this clonotype: Relative to the germline gene, one junction end is altered; a read error may explain this. This sequence joins TRBV6-8 and TRBJ2-4; D assignment may be TRBD1 or TRBD2 (5 bases each). This CDR3 contains 13 residues. CDR1 and CDR2 (germline): MNHGY, SAAAGT. CDR3 coding DNA: TGTGCCACAACCGGGACGAAGAGAAACATTCAGCACTTC. Residues: CATTGTKRNIQHF.

The V gene is TRBV5-4, the J gene TRBJ2-3, with TRBD1 identical over 11 bases. The CDR3 is made up of 15 amino acids. The V and J ends lost 4 bases and 4 bases, in that order; junction bases with no gene match: 5. Germline-derived CDR1 and CDR2 are SGHNT and YYREEE (reference sequence). The CDR3 loop reads CASSLTDRGPDTQYF. In nucleotides, the CDR3 is TGTGCCAGCAGCCTAACGGACAGGGGGCCAGATACGCAGTATTTT.

This clonotype was counted only a few times. V gene TRBV7-6 combines with J gene TRBJ2-7, with 7 bases aligning to TRBD2. The CDR3 spans 16 residues. The V and J ends lost 1 base and 4 bases, in that order; junction bases with no gene match: 10. In germline, CDR1 is SGHVS, CDR2 FNYEAQ. DNA of the CDR3: TGTGCCAGCAGCTTAGAATTCGAGCGGGGACTTTACGAGCAGTACTTC. Its translation is CASSLEFERGLYEQYF.

This chain uses TRBV6-2 or TRBV6-3 with TRBJ2-3; 7 positions agree with TRBD2. The J segment lost 5 bases and the V segment lost 6 bases, leaving 11 bases of the junction unmatched. The germline V gene encodes CDR1 MNHEY and CDR2 SVGEGT. This CDR3 region has 15 residues. The CDR3 sequence: CASRLGLRTLDTQYF. The CDR3 nucleotides read TGTGCCAGCAGGCTGGGACTAAGAACACTAGATACGCAGTATTTT.

This clonotype occurred many times. The genes are TRBV7-8 and TRBJ2-2; no clear D gene. Germline CDR1 SGHVS, CDR2 FQNEAQ. The CDR3 totals 17 residues. Trimming shortened V by 0 bases and J by 0 bases, and 11 bases separated the two germline ends. For the CDR3, the DNA is TGTGCCAGCAGCTTAGCGCGTATGGGAACGAACACCGGGGAGCTGTTTTTT. Translating it yields CASSLARMGTNTGELFF.

This clonotype showed up just a few times. The chain joins TRBV6-2 or TRBV6-3 to TRBJ2-3, with D possibly being TRBD1 (5 bases). The ends were cut back, 2 bases at V and 2 bases at J, with 17 bases in the middle. Germline V gene sequence: CDR1 MNHEY, CDR2 SVGEGT. The CDR3 consists of 17 residues. In nucleotides, the CDR3 is TGTGCCAGCAGTTACCCATACAGGTCTCTCCTCACAGATACGCAGTATTTT. It codes for CASSYPYRSLLTDTQYF.

The V and J genes are TRBV7-4 and TRBJ2-7, with D perhaps matching TRBD2 (5 bases). The V end was cut by 2 bases, the J end by 5 bases, with 10 bases between. The CDR3 runs to 13 residues. Germline V gene lookup returns CDR1 SGHVT and CDR2 SQSDAQ. CDR3 coding DNA: TGTGCCAGCAGCTTATCCACCGGGAACGAGCAGTACGTC. It yields the protein CASSLSTGNEQYV.

This clonotype was detected a few times. The J gene is TRBJ1-6, the V gene TRBV6-4, with D hard to call. The germline gives CDR1 MRHNA, CDR2 SNTAGT. This CDR3 region has 16 residues. V was pared by 0 bases and J by 8 bases, with 14 bases between. CDR3 DNA sequence: TGTGCCAGCAGTGACTCGGTTGCTAGGGCGGATTCACCCCTCCACTTT. Translated: CASSDSVARADSPLHF.

This clonotype was seen a handful of times. The chain joins TRBV10-3 to TRBJ1-2, with 7 bases aligning to TRBD1. V shed 9 bases and J 4 bases; nucleotides not matched to a gene: 14. The germline CDR1 and CDR2 sequences are ENHRY and SYGVKD. The CDR3 extends over 15 amino acids. CDR3 DNA: TGTGCCATTATAAACCGGGACAGTTTACCCTATGGCTACACCTTC. This sequence encodes CAIINRDSLPYGYTF.

This clonotype was seen at least ten times. The chain carries TRBV7-9 and TRBJ2-4, with 11 bases lining up with TRBD1. Germline trimming cut 3 bases from V and 9 bases from J; bases unmatched to any gene: 10. The CDR3 covers 16 residues. Per germline, CDR1 SEHNR and CDR2 FQNEAQ (reference sequence). The chain's CDR3 is CASSLGQGEDLSIQYF. For the CDR3, the DNA is TGTGCCAGCAGCTTGGGACAGGGGGAGGACCTAAGCATTCAGTACTTC.

The chain employs TRBV5-4 and TRBJ2-7; 7 bases fit TRBD1. Trimming at V came to 0 bases and at J to 0 bases, leaving 6 bases not matched to a gene. CDR1 is SGHNT and CDR2 is YYREEE in the germline V gene (reference sequence). This CDR3 comprises 16 residues. The DNA of the CDR3 is TGTGCCAGCAGCTTGGTTGACAGGGTCCTCTCCTACGAGCAGTACTTC. It is translated as CASSLVDRVLSYEQYF. The full variable domain, rest sourced from reference TRBV5-4 and TRBJ2-7, is ETGVTQSPTHLIKTRGQQVTLRCSSQSGHNTVSWYQQALGQGPQFIFQYYREEENGRGNFPPRFSGLQFPNYSSELNVNALELDDSALYLCASSLVDRVLSYEQYFGPGTRLTVT.

The J gene is TRBJ2-7, the V gene TRBV6-6; 8 positions agree with TRBD1. CDR3 length: 17 amino acids. V lost 2 bases to trimming and J lost 0 bases; unmatched junction nucleotides: 9. Germline CDR1 is MNHNY and CDR2 is SVGAGI (reference sequence). This CDR3 is CASSYPPTGGSSYEQYF. Here the CDR3 DNA reads TGTGCCAGCAGTTACCCCCCCACAGGGGGAAGCTCCTACGAGCAGTACTTC.

The chain combines TRBV5-1 with TRBJ1-2; 9 bases are shared with TRBD1. The CDR3 covers 15 residues. With V trimmed by 7 bases and J by 6 bases, 13 bases remained unmatched. Germline V lookup: CDR1 SGHRS, CDR2 YFSETQ. This chain's CDR3 is CASSGQGSSGDGYTF. For the CDR3, the DNA is TGCGCCAGCTCGGGACAGGGATCGAGTGGGGATGGCTACACCTTC.

This chain links TRBV7-9 with TRBJ1-1; a possible D gene is TRBD1 (5 bases). The V and J ends lost 8 bases and 0 bases respectively, with 22 bases between them. Germline V lookup: CDR1 SEHNR, CDR2 FQNEAQ (reference sequence). The CDR3 is made up of 17 amino acids. The CDR3 DNA sequence: TGTGCCAGCTCGAGGGGTTGGCAGGGCGAAATGAACACTGAAGCTTTCTTT. This sequence encodes CASSRGWQGEMNTEAFF.

The chain uses TRBV12-3 or TRBV12-4 and TRBJ1-2; tentative D call: TRBD1 (6 bases). This CDR3 has 17 residues. V dropped 5 bases and J dropped 2 bases, with 21 bases sitting between them. This chain's CDR3 is CASSPTPQGVLNYGYTF. The DNA of the CDR3 is TGTGCCAGCAGTCCAACCCCACAGGGAGTCTTGAACTATGGCTACACCTTC.

The rearrangement links TRBV7-9 to TRBJ2-7, with no clear D. This CDR3 contains 12 residues. Per the germline V gene, CDR1 is SEHNR and CDR2 is FQNEAQ (reference sequence). With 4 bases removed from V and 3 bases from J, the gap between germline ends came to 7 bases. CDR3 region: CASSWASYEQYV. In nucleotides, the CDR3 is TGTGCCAGCAGCTGGGCCAGCTACGAGCAGTACGTC.

The V gene is TRBV5-1, the J gene TRBJ2-3; 10 bases map to TRBD1. The V gene end was trimmed by 3 bases and the J gene end by 6 bases; junction bases not matched to a gene: 10. The CDR3 loop spans 16 amino acids. CDR1 and CDR2 (germline): SGHRS, YFSETQ. The CDR3 loop is CASSSADRGRKDTQYF. The DNA of the CDR3 is TGCGCCAGCAGCTCCGCCGACAGGGGGCGAAAGGATACGCAGTATTTT.

V is TRBV11-1 and J is TRBJ2-5; D is ambiguous. The germline V gene has CDR1 SGHAT and CDR2 FQDESV (reference sequence). The CDR3 runs to 12 residues. Trimming stripped 5 bases from V and 5 bases from J, with 9 bases between. The CDR3 region is CASSPGLETQYF. In nucleotides, the CDR3 is TGTGCCAGCAGCCCCGGTCTGGAGACCCAGTACTTC.

This clonotype was picked up a small number of times. In DNA, the CDR3 is TGTGCCAGCAGAGACAGGGGGCTGTATCAGCCCCAGCATTTT. It encodes CASRDRGLYQPQHF. V is TRBV12-3 or TRBV12-4 and J is TRBJ1-5; 10 bases match TRBD1. This CDR3 region has 14 residues. J was trimmed by 5 bases and V by 6 bases; bases with no gene match: 4.

This clonotype was counted between two and nine times. The chain employs TRBV27 and TRBJ2-3, with D tentatively TRBD2 (5 bases). The CDR3 loop spans 15 amino acids. Between the trimmed V and J ends, which lost 5 bases and 6 bases, there was a span of 18 bases. CDR1 and CDR2 (germline): MNHEY, SMNVEV (reference sequence). For the CDR3, the DNA is TGTGCCAGCAGTCTCCTTTTCGGGGTAACCGATACGCAGTATTTT. It specifies CASSLLFGVTDTQYF.

This clonotype was observed at least ten times. The V gene is TRBV4-1, the J gene TRBJ1-1; D is undetermined. Germline loops: CDR1 MGHRA, CDR2 YSYEKL. The CDR3 has 11 amino acids. V gave up 11 bases and J gave up 5 bases, with 12 bases separating them. The CDR3 protein is CASAGGTEAFF. The CDR3 DNA reads TGCGCCTCAGCAGGAGGTACTGAAGCTTTCTTT.

V usage is TRBV12-3 or TRBV12-4 and J usage is TRBJ1-5, with D maybe TRBD1 (5 bases). This CDR3 spans 14 amino acids. The V gene lost 6 bases and the J gene lost 4 bases, with 13 bases spanning the gap. The CDR3 region is CASRAVTANQPQHF. The DNA for the CDR3 is TGTGCCAGCAGAGCCGTGACAGCGAATCAGCCCCAGCATTTT.

This clonotype has at least ten counts. The rearrangement uses TRBV11-3 and TRBJ2-3; D remains unclear. Germline V CDR1 and CDR2: SGHNT, YENEEA. The V gene lost 0 bases and the J gene lost 5 bases, with 3 bases spanning the gap. CDR3 size: 12 residues. In DNA, the CDR3 is TGTGCCAGCAGCTTAGAAGGAGATACGCAGTATTTT. Amino acid sequence: CASSLEGDTQYF.

In regard to this clonotype: Sequence at one end of the junction differs from germline and may be a read error. The chain links TRBV18 to TRBJ1-1; D is unclear. The V gene's germline CDR1 is KGHSH and CDR2 LQKENI. The CDR3 is 14 amino acids. CDR3 nucleotides: TGTGCCAGCGCACCCCAACAGTTAGGCACTGAAGCTTTCTTT. Residues: CASAPQQLGTEAFF. Based on the CDR3 plus reference TRBV18 and TRBJ1-1, the full variable domain is NAGVMQNPRHLVRRRGQEARLRCSPMKGHSHVYWYRQLPEEGLKFMVYLQKENIIDESGMPKERFSAEFPKEGPSILRIQQVVRGDSAAYFCASAPQQLGTEAFFGQGTRLTVV.

The chain carries TRBV11-2 and TRBJ2-1, with D possibly TRBD2 on 7 matching bases. This CDR3 is built from 16 residues. Germline V gives CDR1 SGHAT, CDR2 FQNNGV. Trimming removed 5 bases at V and 8 bases at J, with 22 bases between. The CDR3 reads CASSLMRGGGRDEQFF. The CDR3 nucleotides are TGTGCCAGCAGCCTTATGAGGGGGGGGGGCCGGGATGAGCAGTTCTTC.

This clonotype was seen more than once but under ten times. The chain is built from TRBV7-2 and TRBJ1-3; 10 nucleotides line up with TRBD1. Germline loops: CDR1 SGHTA, CDR2 FQGNSA. With V trimmed by 1 base and J by 11 bases, 5 bases remained unmatched. The CDR3 has 14 residues. The CDR3 DNA reads as TGTGCCAGCAGCTTAGGGGGGACAGGGGCGGCCATATATTTT. It codes for CASSLGGTGAAIYF.

The rearrangement joins TRBV6-6 to TRBJ2-7, with 11 bases fitting TRBD1. Germline CDR1 is MNHNY and CDR2 is SVGAGI (reference sequence). After removal of 0 bases from V and 6 bases from J, the junction contained 10 bases not matched to a gene. The CDR3 runs 17 residues. The CDR3: CASSYSPPGQGAGEQYF. The CDR3 region has the DNA TGTGCCAGCAGTTACTCCCCCCCCGGACAGGGGGCGGGCGAGCAGTACTTC.

This clonotype was seen only a few times. The rearrangement uses TRBV6-2 or TRBV6-3 and TRBJ2-1; 8 bases agree with TRBD1. V dropped 0 bases and J dropped 9; count of bases not matched to a gene: 19. The CDR3 length is 19 residues. Per germline, CDR1 MNHEY and CDR2 SVGEGT. CDR3 coding DNA: TGTGCCAGCAGTTACTCGAGAGGACAGGGCGTGGGGGCGGAGAGTGAGCAGTTCTTC. Protein sequence: CASSYSRGQGVGAESEQFF.

V usage is TRBV3-1 and J usage is TRBJ1-5; possible D gene TRBD1, 5 bases. V lost 3 bases, J lost 0 bases, and 9 bases lay in between. The CDR3 loop spans 15 amino acids. CDR1 and CDR2 (germline): LGHDT, YNNKEL (reference sequence). The CDR3 is CASSQSRGSNQPQHF. The CDR3 DNA is TGTGCCAGCAGCCAGTCGAGGGGTAGCAATCAGCCCCAGCATTTT.

The chain has TRBV4-3 and TRBJ1-2; 7 bases align to TRBD1. Germline CDR1 LGHNA, CDR2 YSLEER. The CDR3 is 16 amino acids. Trimming took 0 bases from V and 7 from J; bases not matched to a gene: 11. The CDR3 DNA sequence: TGCGCCAGCAGCCAAGATAGTAGGGGGCTCGGCGTTGGCTACACCTTC. Translation gives CASSQDSRGLGVGYTF.

This clonotype was counted a few times. This sequence joins TRBV7-8 and TRBJ2-3; D might be TRBD2 (6 bases). The CDR3 runs 17 residues. CDR1 is SGHVS and CDR2 is FQNEAQ in the germline V gene. V lost 5 bases and J 0 bases, leaving 18 bases between the germline ends. CDR3 region: CASSARGSGTSTDTQYF. In DNA, the CDR3 is TGTGCCAGCAGCGCCCGGGGTAGCGGCACTAGCACAGATACGCAGTATTTT.